This TCR beta chain originates from a study of response to subunit inactivated influenza vaccine. TCRdb reprocessed the RT-PCR reads with MiXCR, giving one entry per CDR3 protein. This sample has 650,000 to 800,000 distinct CDR3 sequences, with 11% to 15% found just once. V shed 6 bases, J shed 7 bases, and the junction held 7 bases outside the gene matches. This CDR3 contains 14 residues. CDR1 and CDR2 (germline): DFQATT, SNEGSKA (reference sequence). This TCR was sampled from a man aged 50 or older who received an inactivated influenza vaccine. The chain has TRBV20-1 and TRBJ1-4; TRBD1 agrees at 11 bases. The sequences come from PBMCs from blood, collected 14 days before vaccination. Written as DNA, the CDR3 is TGCAGTGCCTTACCCGGGACAGGGGGTGAAAAACTGTTTTTT. Its protein is CSALPGTGGEKLFF.